A selection of T cell receptor beta chains follows, all from one sample in a study of breast tumors, draining lymph nodes, adjacent tissues. TCRdb redid the calling of the multiplex PCR reads with MiXCR, one entry per CDR3 protein. The sample contains 85,000 to 120,000 distinct CDR3 sequences, around 30% of which appear only once. The sequenced sample was axillary lymph node tissue. The receptors shown here come from a female donor with breast cancer. Some clones in this sample may be carry-over from other donors' samples. The CDR3 runs from the conserved cysteine through the conserved F or W. Fields, in order: clone size, D gene, V gene, J gene, CDR3 DNA, CDR3 protein. A D gene is named only where the DNA matches it firmly. Clone size, where shown, is once, few, many, or a class for clones that have expanded.

clone size: many
D gene: .
V gene: TRBV20-1
J gene: TRBJ1-5
CDR3 DNA: TGCAGTGCTCGATTGGAGGGGTGGGGTCAGCCCCAGCATTTT
CDR3 protein: CSARLEGWGQPQHF

clone size: many
D gene: .
V gene: TRBV7-2
J gene: TRBJ2-2
CDR3 DNA: TGTGCCAGCAGCTTAGCGGGCTTATCTAGGGAGCTGTTTTTT
CDR3 protein: CASSLAGLSRELFF

clone size: many
D gene: .
V gene: TRBV10-3
J gene: TRBJ2-7
CDR3 DNA: TGTGCCATCAGTGTCGGGTGGGCGGAAGAGCAGTACTTC
CDR3 protein: CAISVGWAEEQYF

clone size: many
D gene: TRBD2
V gene: TRBV5-1
J gene: TRBJ2-3
CDR3 DNA: TGCGCCAGCAGCCTGTTAGCGGGGGGGACGACAGATACGCAGTATTTT
CDR3 protein: CASSLLAGGTTDTQYF

clone size: .
D gene: TRBD1
V gene: TRBV14
J gene: TRBJ1-6
CDR3 DNA: TGTGCCAGCAGCCGAGGGGGCGCAGAGAGCTCCTATAATTCACCCCTCCACTTT
CDR3 protein: CASSRGGAESSYNSPLHF

clone size: .
D gene: TRBD1
V gene: TRBV19
J gene: TRBJ1-2
CDR3 DNA: TGTGCCAGTAGTATCACCGGGACAGGGAACTATGGCTACACCTTC
CDR3 protein: CASSITGTGNYGYTF

clone size: .
D gene: .
V gene: TRBV7-6
J gene: TRBJ2-3
CDR3 DNA: TGTGCCAGCAGCTCTTTAGCGTCTCGCACAGATACGCAGTATTTT
CDR3 protein: CASSSLASRTDTQYF

clone size: many
D gene: .
V gene: TRBV7-2
J gene: TRBJ2-7
CDR3 DNA: TGTGCCAGCAGTCGGACAGACTACGAGCAGTACTTC
CDR3 protein: CASSRTDYEQYF

clone size: many
D gene: .
V gene: TRBV24-1
J gene: TRBJ2-2
CDR3 DNA: TGTGCCACCAGTGATTTACAATGGGACACATCGAACACCGGGGAGCTGTTTTTT
CDR3 protein: CATSDLQWDTSNTGELFF

clone size: many
D gene: .
V gene: TRBV5-5
J gene: TRBJ2-3
CDR3 DNA: TGTGCCAGCAGCTTTAGAGATACGCAGTATTTT
CDR3 protein: CASSFRDTQYF

clone size: .
D gene: TRBD1
V gene: TRBV12-3/TRBV12-4
J gene: TRBJ2-6
CDR3 DNA: TGTGCCAGCAGCCTCGGGGACAGGGGCGATTCTGGGGCCAACGTCCTGACTTTC
CDR3 protein: CASSLGDRGDSGANVLTF

clone size: .
D gene: TRBD1
V gene: TRBV19
J gene: TRBJ1-2
CDR3 DNA: TGTGCCAGTAGTCCATATACGGGACAGGGGACGGACTATGGCTACACCTTC
CDR3 protein: CASSPYTGQGTDYGYTF

clone size: .
D gene: TRBD2
V gene: TRBV15
J gene: TRBJ2-1
CDR3 DNA: TGTGCCACCAGCAGAATGGGGACTAGCGGGAGTATCTACAATGAGCAGTTCTTC
CDR3 protein: CATSRMGTSGSIYNEQFF

clone size: .
D gene: TRBD1
V gene: TRBV6-5
J gene: TRBJ1-2
CDR3 DNA: TGTGCCAGCTCACGGCCTCGGGACAGGGTTCAAAGGGGCTACACCTTC
CDR3 protein: CASSRPRDRVQRGYTF

clone size: many
D gene: .
V gene: TRBV6-5
J gene: TRBJ2-2
CDR3 DNA: TGTGCCAGCAGTTACTCGGGGCTCGGATCAATGGGGGAGCTGTTTTTT
CDR3 protein: CASSYSGLGSMGELFF

clone size: many
D gene: TRBD1
V gene: TRBV9
J gene: TRBJ1-3
CDR3 DNA: TGTGCCAGCAGCACTACAGGACAGGGGACTGGAAACACCATATATTTT
CDR3 protein: CASSTTGQGTGNTIYF

clone size: .
D gene: .
V gene: TRBV30
J gene: TRBJ1-1
CDR3 DNA: TGTGCCTGGAGTCCAAGAACACCTCACATTGAAGCTTTCTTT
CDR3 protein: CAWSPRTPHIEAFF

clone size: .
D gene: .
V gene: TRBV15
J gene: TRBJ1-3
CDR3 DNA: TGTGCCACCAGCAGAGACAGGGACGTCGCTGGAAACACCATATATTTT
CDR3 protein: CATSRDRDVAGNTIYF

clone size: .
D gene: .
V gene: TRBV6-1
J gene: TRBJ1-2
CDR3 DNA: TGTGCCAGCAGTCAAAAATCTAACTATGGCTACACCTTC
CDR3 protein: CASSQKSNYGYTF

clone size: many
D gene: TRBD2
V gene: TRBV20-1
J gene: TRBJ2-2
CDR3 DNA: TGCAGTGCGAGCACTAGCGGGAGACCGTCCGGGGAGCTGTTTTTT
CDR3 protein: CSASTSGRPSGELFF

clone size: .
D gene: TRBD2
V gene: TRBV5-8
J gene: TRBJ2-3
CDR3 DNA: TGTGCCAGCAGTGGGACTAGAGCGGCCGCAGATACGCAGTATTTT
CDR3 protein: CASSGTRAAADTQYF

clone size: many
D gene: TRBD1
V gene: TRBV5-1
J gene: TRBJ1-4
CDR3 DNA: TGCGCCAGCAGCTTTTACGGGTCGGACAGGGGGGAAAAACTGTTTTTT
CDR3 protein: CASSFYGSDRGEKLFF

clone size: .
D gene: TRBD2
V gene: TRBV7-9
J gene: TRBJ2-5
CDR3 DNA: TGTGCCAGCAGCTTCGGGGGGGTGGAGACCCAGTACTTC
CDR3 protein: CASSFGGVETQYF

clone size: .
D gene: .
V gene: TRBV5-4
J gene: TRBJ2-5
CDR3 DNA: TGTGCCAGCAGCTCCCGGGACGCCCTCCAAGAGATCCAGTACTTC
CDR3 protein: CASSSRDALQEIQYF

clone size: many
D gene: .
V gene: TRBV12-3/TRBV12-4
J gene: TRBJ1-6
CDR3 DNA: TGTGCCAGCAGTTTGTGGCGGGCTAATTCACCCCTCCACTTT
CDR3 protein: CASSLWRANSPLHF

clone size: .
D gene: .
V gene: TRBV7-6
J gene: TRBJ2-1
CDR3 DNA: .
CDR3 protein: CASSFYICSASYPGGSSYNEQFF

clone size: many
D gene: .
V gene: TRBV20-1
J gene: TRBJ2-3
CDR3 DNA: TGCAGTGCTAGAGATGCGGGAACCGCTAGCACAGATACGCAGTATTTT
CDR3 protein: CSARDAGTASTDTQYF

clone size: many
D gene: .
V gene: TRBV11-2
J gene: TRBJ2-5
CDR3 DNA: TGTGCCAGCAGCCCGATGTACCAAGAGACCCAGTACTTC
CDR3 protein: CASSPMYQETQYF

clone size: .
D gene: TRBD2
V gene: TRBV7-9
J gene: TRBJ2-3
CDR3 DNA: TGTGCCAGCAGCGAGGGACTAGCGGGAGGTGATACGCAGTATTTT
CDR3 protein: CASSEGLAGGDTQYF

clone size: many
D gene: .
V gene: TRBV7-3
J gene: TRBJ2-4
CDR3 DNA: TGTGCCAGCAGCACACCTAAATCAGGGAGAAACATTCAGTACTTC
CDR3 protein: CASSTPKSGRNIQYF

clone size: many
D gene: .
V gene: TRBV7-6
J gene: TRBJ2-7
CDR3 DNA: TGTGCCAGCAGCTTAGCGGGCCGAGGGGGCTCCTACGAGCAGTACTTC
CDR3 protein: CASSLAGRGGSYEQYF

clone size: .
D gene: TRBD2
V gene: TRBV20-1
J gene: TRBJ2-2
CDR3 DNA: TGCAGTGCTAGAGATCGGGGGGGAACTGGCGAGCTGTTTTTT
CDR3 protein: CSARDRGGTGELFF

clone size: many
D gene: TRBD1
V gene: TRBV11-2
J gene: TRBJ2-1
CDR3 DNA: TGTGCCAGCAGCCAAATCCCAGGGGGGACAGGACACCACAATGAGCAGTTCTTC
CDR3 protein: CASSQIPGGTGHHNEQFF

clone size: .
D gene: .
V gene: TRBV7-6
J gene: TRBJ1-6
CDR3 DNA: TGTGCCAGCAGCTCTAAGGACAGCCGGGGTTCACCCCTCCACTTT
CDR3 protein: CASSSKDSRGSPLHF

clone size: few
D gene: .
V gene: TRBV4-1
J gene: TRBJ2-7
CDR3 DNA: TGCGCCAGCAGCCTAAGACAGGACCTGGAGCAGTACTTC
CDR3 protein: CASSLRQDLEQYF

clone size: many
D gene: .
V gene: TRBV4-3
J gene: TRBJ1-2
CDR3 DNA: TGCGCCAGCAGCCAAGGGCGGGAGGGTGTAGCTAACTATGGCTACACCTTC
CDR3 protein: CASSQGREGVANYGYTF

clone size: many
D gene: .
V gene: TRBV20-1
J gene: TRBJ1-5
CDR3 DNA: TGCAGTTTATCCCCCGGGACGTCGAATCAGCCCCAGCATTTT
CDR3 protein: CSLSPGTSNQPQHF

clone size: many
D gene: TRBD2
V gene: TRBV7-2
J gene: TRBJ2-1
CDR3 DNA: TGTGCCAGCAGCCCACCTGGGACTAGCGGGGGGAATGAGCAGTTCTTC
CDR3 protein: CASSPPGTSGGNEQFF

clone size: many
D gene: .
V gene: TRBV12-3/TRBV12-4
J gene: TRBJ1-1
CDR3 DNA: TGTGCCAGCAGTTTATCTACAGGGCTAGCTGAAGCTTTCTTT
CDR3 protein: CASSLSTGLAEAFF

clone size: .
D gene: TRBD1
V gene: TRBV20-1
J gene: TRBJ2-7
CDR3 DNA: TGCAGTACCAGTCAGTCGGGACAGGGGGCGGGAGAGCAGTACTTC
CDR3 protein: CSTSQSGQGAGEQYF

clone size: many
D gene: .
V gene: TRBV4-1
J gene: TRBJ2-7
CDR3 DNA: TGCGCCAGCAGCCACGGAACAGGGCCGCCCTCCTACGAGCAGTACTTC
CDR3 protein: CASSHGTGPPSYEQYF